The 24 T cell receptor beta chains in this list originate from one sample, sequenced in a study of blood T cell repertoires in COVID-19. TCRdb's copy holds only in-frame clones and misses some; the assay was immunoSEQ multiplex PCR. The data hold approximately 300,000 clones, with about 90% observed a single time. Sequencing used peripheral blood. The receptors come from a woman aged 40 to 50 with acute or convalescent COVID-19.

The chain recombines TRBV15 with TRBJ1-5, with TRBD1 identical over 7 bases. After removal of 1 base from V and 2 bases from J, the junction contained 5 bases not matched to a gene. The CDR3 runs 16 residues. CDR1 and CDR2 from the germline V gene are LNHNV and YYDKDF (reference sequence). The CDR3 DNA reads as TGTGCCACCAGCAGAGCGCCAGACAGGGGCAATCAGCCCCAGCATTTT. Its translation: CATSRAPDRGNQPQHF.

The CDR3 loop is CASSPRPLAKNIQYF. CDR3 coding DNA: TGCGCCAGCAGCCCGAGGCCGCTAGCCAAAAACATTCAGTACTTC. The chain combines TRBV4-1 with TRBJ2-4; D is unresolved. This CDR3 comprises 15 residues. Germline CDR1 and CDR2: MGHRA and YSYEKL. V lost 4 bases, J lost 0 bases, and 10 bases lay in between.

The V and J genes are TRBV7-9 and TRBJ1-1; D may be TRBD1 (6 bases). Germline CDR1 is SEHNR and CDR2 is FQNEAQ (reference sequence). Trimming cost V 0 bases and J 1 base, with 9 bases left between them. The CDR3 covers 15 residues. This chain's CDR3 is CASSLAETGNTEAFF. The DNA for the CDR3 is TGTGCCAGCAGCTTAGCAGAGACAGGGAACACTGAAGCTTTCTTT.

The V gene is TRBV15, the J gene TRBJ1-5, with D uncertain. V lost 0 bases and J lost 6, with 12 bases in between. CDR1 and CDR2 from the germline V gene are LNHNV and YYDKDF (reference sequence). The CDR3 has 15 residues. CDR3 residues: CATSRDGAGGQPQHF. As DNA, the CDR3 is TGTGCCACCAGCAGAGATGGTGCGGGCGGTCAGCCCCAGCATTTT.

This rearrangement joins TRBV2 to TRBJ1-2, with D maybe TRBD1 (6 bases). This CDR3 region has 14 residues. Germline CDR1 and CDR2: SNHLY and FYNNEI. Between the trimmed V and J ends, which lost 4 bases and 2 bases, there was a span of 11 bases. The DNA for the CDR3 is TGTGCCAGCAGTGCAGGACAGAGGAACTATGGCTACACCTTC. Translating gives CASSAGQRNYGYTF.

This clone was detected once. The chain has TRBV6-5 and TRBJ2-1; TRBD2 matches at 11 bases. V was clipped by 5 bases and J by 9 bases; unmatched bases: 3. This CDR3 is 13 amino acids long. In germline, CDR1 is MNHEY, CDR2 SVGAGI. CDR3 region: CASSRLAGREQFF. The CDR3 DNA sequence: TGTGCCAGCAGTAGACTAGCGGGGCGTGAGCAGTTCTTC.

This clone appeared a single time. An end of the junction does not agree with germline; a read error may underlie this. The chain combines TRBV14 with TRBJ2-5; D unclear. Germline V lookup: CDR1 SGHDN, CDR2 FVKESK. CDR3 length: 13 residues. The CDR3 DNA is TGTGCCAGCAGCCAAGATTATCTGCAGGCCGCCCACTTC. Translation: CASSQDYLQAAHF. Using reference TRBV14 and TRBJ2-5 for the parts outside the CDR3, the full variable domain is EAGVTQFPSHSVIEKGQTVTLRCDPISGHDNLYWYRRVMGKEIKFLLHFVKESKQDESGMPNNRFLAERTGGTYSTLKVQPAELEDSGVYFCASSQDYLQAAHFGPGTRLLVL.

The V call is TRBV5-4, the J call TRBJ2-7; 10 bases agree with TRBD1. The CDR3 totals 16 residues. Germline V gene data show CDR1 as SGHNT and CDR2 as YYREEE (reference sequence). Trimming at V came to 6 bases and at J to 4 bases, leaving 13 bases not matched to a gene. The CDR3 loop is CASNPFGTGAHYEQYV. The CDR3 nucleotides are TGTGCCAGCAACCCTTTCGGGACAGGGGCTCATTACGAGCAGTACGTC.

The CDR3 DNA reads TGCAGCGCCCCAACGCAGAGGAATGAGCAGTTCTTC. Amino acid sequence: CSAPTQRNEQFF. The rearrangement joins TRBV29-1 to TRBJ2-1; D is unclear. V lost 7 bases and J lost 7, with 14 bases in between. This CDR3 is 12 amino acids long. CDR1 and CDR2 from the germline V gene are SQVTM and ANQGSEA.

The chain couples TRBV5-5 to TRBJ1-1; D call uncertain. CDR1 is SGHKS and CDR2 is YYEKEE in the germline V gene (reference sequence). This CDR3 region has 13 residues. The V end lost 1 base, the J end lost 3 bases, and 7 bases lay between the germline ends. The CDR3, as DNA: TGTGCCAGCAGCTTGTACAGTTACACTGAAGCTTTCTTT. This encodes CASSLYSYTEAFF.

The gene calls are TRBV19 and TRBJ1-1; 9 positions match TRBD1. The CDR3 is 14 amino acids. Germline loops: CDR1 LNHDA, CDR2 SQIVND (reference sequence). V was pared by 10 bases and J by 9 bases, with 15 bases of the junction left unmatched. CDR3 amino acids: CATTSGTGYSKAFF. Here the CDR3 DNA reads TGTGCCACCACCTCGGGGACAGGGTATTCAAAAGCTTTCTTT. The entire variable domain, with the rest obtained from reference TRBV19 and TRBJ1-1, is as follows: DGGITQSPKYLFRKEGQNVTLSCEQNLNHDAMYWYRQDPGQGLRLIYYSQIVNDFQKGDIAEGYSVSREKKESFPLTVTSAQKNPTAFYLCATTSGTGYSKAFFGQGTRLTVV.

The chain links TRBV6-5 to TRBJ1-3; 7 bases align to TRBD1. The CDR3 is 15 amino acids. V shed 5 bases, J shed 2 bases, and the junction held 6 bases outside the gene matches. The germline CDR1 and CDR2 sequences are MNHEY and SVGAGI. CDR3 in amino acids: CASSRAGGTGNTIYF. The CDR3 nucleotides are TGTGCCAGCAGTAGAGCAGGGGGTACTGGAAACACCATATATTTT.

The V call is TRBV7-6, the J call TRBJ2-2; D possibly corresponds to TRBD2 (7 bases). Trimming shortened V by 4 bases and J by 2 bases, and 29 bases separated the two germline ends. This CDR3 has 21 residues. Germline CDR1 reads SGHVS; CDR2 reads FNYEAQ. In DNA form, the CDR3 reads TGTGCCAGCAGCTGGGGTCCCCGGGGCGGGGGCGCCCTGACTAACACCGGGGAGCTGTTTTTT. This sequence encodes CASSWGPRGGGALTNTGELFF.

This clone was found once. The chain uses TRBV4-1 and TRBJ1-2, with D unresolved. Per the germline V gene, CDR1 is MGHRA and CDR2 is YSYEKL. This CDR3 has 15 residues. V was clipped by 0 bases and J by 3 bases, with 11 bases between them. The CDR3 reads CASSQDTNLYYGYTF. CDR3 nucleotide sequence: TGCGCCAGCAGCCAAGATACTAATCTCTACTATGGCTACACCTTC.

The chain joins TRBV27 to TRBJ1-4; D may be TRBD1 (6 bases). CDR3 length: 14 amino acids. The V end lost 5 bases, the J end lost 10 bases, and 17 bases lay between the germline ends. Germline CDR1 MNHEY, CDR2 SMNVEV (reference sequence). The CDR3 is CASSQQGEVVKLFF. CDR3 nucleotide sequence: TGTGCCAGCAGTCAACAGGGTGAGGTTGTAAAACTGTTTTTT.

V gene TRBV11-2 combines with J gene TRBJ1-6; D unresolved. Trimming took 5 bases from V and 0 from J, leaving 11 bases between them. The length of the CDR3 is 16 residues. The germline CDR1 and CDR2 sequences are SGHAT and FQNNGV. The CDR3 region has the DNA TGTGCCAGCAGCGACATCATGAGCTCCTATAATTCACCCCTCCACTTT. Residues: CASSDIMSSYNSPLHF. The full variable domain, in which reference TRBV11-2 and TRBJ1-6 provide the parts outside the CDR3, is EAGVAQSPRYKIIEKRQSVAFWCNPISGHATLYWYQQILGQGPKLLIQFQNNGVVDDSQLPKDRFSAERLKGVDSTLKIQPAKLEDSAVYLCASSDIMSSYNSPLHFGNGTRLTVT.

J is TRBJ1-5 and V is TRBV5-8, with D unresolved. The CDR3 contains 15 residues. Trimming removed 1 base at V and 0 bases at J, with 8 bases between. Germline CDR1 is SGHTS and CDR2 is YDEGEE. As DNA, the CDR3 is TGTGCCAGCAGCTTGTCGGGTTATAGCAATCAGCCCCAGCATTTT. Its translation: CASSLSGYSNQPQHF.

This clone was picked up one time. This chain connects TRBV2 to TRBJ2-1; 9 positions match TRBD2. The CDR3 loop spans 13 amino acids. V shed 5 bases and J 6 bases; nucleotides not matched to a gene: 2. Germline-derived CDR1 and CDR2 are SNHLY and FYNNEI. CDR3 DNA: TGTGCCAGCAGTCCAGCGGGGGGCAATGAGCAGTTCTTC. Translating it yields CASSPAGGNEQFF. The variable domain in full, completed from reference TRBV2 and TRBJ2-1, reads EPEVTQTPSHQVTQMGQEVILRCVPISNHLYFYWYRQILGQKVEFLVSFYNNEISEKSEIFDDQFSVERPDGSNFTLKIRSTKLEDSAMYFCASSPAGGNEQFFGPGTRLTVL.

V is TRBV2 and J is TRBJ1-3; 8 nucleotides agree with TRBD1. The CDR3 loop spans 14 amino acids. V shed 7 bases and J 4 bases; nucleotides not matched to a gene: 6. Germline V gene sequence: CDR1 SNHLY, CDR2 FYNNEI. CDR3 nucleotide sequence: TGTGCCAGCAACCGACAGGGGACGGGAAACACCATATATTTT. Its protein is CASNRQGTGNTIYF.

Only one count was recorded for this clone. The chain carries TRBV7-9 and TRBJ1-3; TRBD1 agrees at 7 bases. Germline V lookup: CDR1 SEHNR, CDR2 FQNEAQ (reference sequence). V was pared by 4 bases and J by 2 bases, with 8 bases of the junction left unmatched. The CDR3 is 16 amino acids. This CDR3 reads CASSSYRDSPGNTIYF. The CDR3 coding sequence is TGTGCCAGCAGCTCATACCGGGACAGCCCTGGAAACACCATATATTTT.

The J gene is TRBJ1-2, the V gene TRBV20-1; D gene ambiguous. Trimming took 3 bases from V and 1 from J, leaving 9 bases between them. Germline CDR1 is DFQATT and CDR2 is SNEGSKA (reference sequence). The CDR3 has 13 amino acids. The CDR3 loop reads CSASGGLNYGYTF. CDR3 DNA: TGCAGTGCTAGTGGCGGCCTTAACTATGGCTACACCTTC.

This clone was recorded only once. The V call is TRBV23-1, the J call TRBJ2-5; possibly TRBD1 for D (5 bases). TRBV23-1 is an ORF; its function is uncertain. Trimming stripped 11 bases from V and 5 bases from J, with 33 bases between. The CDR3 length is 18 residues. The CDR3 DNA follows: TGCGCCCAATCACAGTTTAAGGGTGGTCCAGACAGTTGGGAGACCCAGTACTTC. Translating gives CAQSQFKGGPDSWETQYF.

This chain links TRBV18 with TRBJ2-2; 8 bases fit TRBD1. The CDR3 has 14 residues. Germline V gene data show CDR1 as KGHSH and CDR2 as LQKENI. V lost 0 bases to trimming and J lost 7 bases; unmatched junction nucleotides: 1. The CDR3 DNA follows: TGTGCCAGCTCACCACCGGGACAGGACGGGGAGCTGTTTTTT. This translates into CASSPPGQDGELFF.

The V and J genes are TRBV4-1 and TRBJ1-3, with D hard to call. With 1 base removed from V and 4 bases from J, the gap between germline ends came to 14 bases. Germline assignment: CDR1 MGHRA and CDR2 YSYEKL. The CDR3 has 16 amino acids. CDR3 DNA: TGCGCCAGCAGCCAAGTTCCCTTTACTCGCGGAAACACCATATATTTT. This sequence encodes CASSQVPFTRGNTIYF.